This T cell receptor beta chain was identified during a study of patients and donors after allogeneic stem cell transplantation. The CDR3 consists of 14 residues. V lost 3 bases to trimming and J lost 7 bases, with 15 bases between them. CDR1 MRHNA and CDR2 SNTAGT come from the germline V gene. TCRdb reprocessed the RT-PCR reads via MiXCR and lists one record per CDR3 protein. The data hold about 24,000 distinct CDR3 sequences, with about 45% observed a single time. This clonotype occurred a few times. This TCR came from a human donor who was either an allogeneic HSCT recipient or a stem cell or donor lymphocyte infusion donor (not recorded which). It is not recorded whose cells these are; they may come from a transplant donor. The sample taken for sequencing was blood, either unsorted or a sorted T cell fraction (not recorded which). The chain links TRBV6-4 to TRBJ1-2, with D possibly matching TRBD1 (6 bases). For the CDR3, the DNA is TGTGCCAGCAGTGAACCCACAGGGATTGTTGGCTACACCTTC. Protein product: CASSEPTGIVGYTF.